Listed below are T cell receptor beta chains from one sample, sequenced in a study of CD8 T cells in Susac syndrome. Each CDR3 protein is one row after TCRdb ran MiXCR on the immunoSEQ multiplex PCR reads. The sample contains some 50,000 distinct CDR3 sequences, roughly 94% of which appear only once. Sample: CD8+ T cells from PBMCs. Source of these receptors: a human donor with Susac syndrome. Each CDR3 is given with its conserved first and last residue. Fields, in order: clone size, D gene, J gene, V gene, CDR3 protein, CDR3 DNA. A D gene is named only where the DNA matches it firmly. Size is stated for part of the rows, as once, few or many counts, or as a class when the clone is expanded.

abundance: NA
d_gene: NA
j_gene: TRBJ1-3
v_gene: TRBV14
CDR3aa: CASSPPGGAANTIYF
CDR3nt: TGTGCCAGCAGCCCTCCTGGGGGGGCAGCGAACACCATATATTTT

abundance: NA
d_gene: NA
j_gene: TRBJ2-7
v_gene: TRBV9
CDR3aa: CASSYQGKGYEQYF
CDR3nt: TGTGCCAGCAGTTACCAGGGGAAAGGGTACGAGCAGTACTTC

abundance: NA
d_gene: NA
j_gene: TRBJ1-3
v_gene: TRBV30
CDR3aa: CAWIPGGVGNTIYF
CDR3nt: TGTGCCTGGATCCCCGGAGGGGTGGGAAACACCATATATTTT

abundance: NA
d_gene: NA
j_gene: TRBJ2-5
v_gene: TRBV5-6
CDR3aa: CASSTFLSGNQETQYF
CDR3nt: TGTGCCAGCAGCACGTTCCTTAGCGGCAACCAAGAGACCCAGTACTTC

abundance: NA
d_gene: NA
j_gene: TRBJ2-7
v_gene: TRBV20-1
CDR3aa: CSARSAGNYEQYF
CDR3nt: TGCAGTGCTAGGTCGGCGGGGAACTACGAGCAGTACTTC

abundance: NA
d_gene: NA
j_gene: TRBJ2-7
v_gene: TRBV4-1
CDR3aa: CASSHGPGGNQNYEQYF
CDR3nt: TGCGCCAGCAGCCATGGACCCGGGGGAAATCAAAACTACGAGCAGTACTTC

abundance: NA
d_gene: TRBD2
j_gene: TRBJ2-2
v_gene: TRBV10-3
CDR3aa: CASGAGDGELFF
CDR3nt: TGTGCCTCCGGGGCGGGGGACGGGGAGCTGTTTTTT

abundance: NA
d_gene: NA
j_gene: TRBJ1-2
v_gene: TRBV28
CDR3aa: CASSLTGIINYGYTF
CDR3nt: TGTGCCAGCAGTCTTACAGGGATAATTAACTATGGCTACACCTTC

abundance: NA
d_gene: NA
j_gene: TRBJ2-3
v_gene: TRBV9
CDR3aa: CASSVGGYSTDTQYF
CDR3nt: TGTGCCAGCAGCGTAGGGGGTTACAGCACAGATACGCAGTATTTT

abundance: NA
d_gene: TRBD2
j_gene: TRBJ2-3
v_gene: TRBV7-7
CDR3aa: CASSSGLAGILDTQYF
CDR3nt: TGTGCCAGCAGCTCCGGACTAGCGGGGATTCTAGATACGCAGTATTTT

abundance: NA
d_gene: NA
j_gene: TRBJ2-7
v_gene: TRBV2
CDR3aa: CASSDRDGRSSYEQYF
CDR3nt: TGTGCCAGCAGTGATAGGGACGGGAGAAGCTCCTACGAGCAGTACTTC

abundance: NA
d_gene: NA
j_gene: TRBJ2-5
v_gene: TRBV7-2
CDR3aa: CASSFLGLETQYF
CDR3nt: TGTGCCAGCAGCTTCCTAGGATTGGAGACCCAGTACTTC

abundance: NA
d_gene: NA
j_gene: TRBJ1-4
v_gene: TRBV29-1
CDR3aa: CSVEEVNGPNEKLFF
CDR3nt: TGCAGCGTTGAAGAGGTGAACGGACCCAATGAAAAACTGTTTTTT

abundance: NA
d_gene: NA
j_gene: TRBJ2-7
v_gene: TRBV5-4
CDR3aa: CASSLDGTLAYEQYF
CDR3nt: TGTGCCAGCAGCCTTGACGGGACCCTGGCCTACGAGCAGTACTTC

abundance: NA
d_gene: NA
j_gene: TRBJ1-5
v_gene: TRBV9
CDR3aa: CASSVEGNSNQPQHF
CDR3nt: TGTGCCAGCAGCGTAGAGGGAAATAGCAATCAGCCCCAGCATTTT

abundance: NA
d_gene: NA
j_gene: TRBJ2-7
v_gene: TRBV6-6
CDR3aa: CASSYRARRYEQYF
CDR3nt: TGTGCCAGCAGTTACCGGGCCCGAAGGTACGAGCAGTACTTC

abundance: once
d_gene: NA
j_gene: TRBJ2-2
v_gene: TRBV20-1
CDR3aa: CSAPDRDTGELFF
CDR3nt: TGCAGTGCCCCAGATCGGGACACCGGGGAGCTGTTTTTT

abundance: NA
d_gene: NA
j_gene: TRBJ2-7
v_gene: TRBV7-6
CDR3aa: CASSPPGRYEQYF
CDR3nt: TGTGCCAGCAGCCCCCCCGGAAGGTACGAGCAGTACTTC

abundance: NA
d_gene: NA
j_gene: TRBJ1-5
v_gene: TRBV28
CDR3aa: CASSLYKGGNQPQHF
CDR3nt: TGTGCCAGCAGTTTATACAAGGGAGGCAATCAGCCCCAGCATTTT

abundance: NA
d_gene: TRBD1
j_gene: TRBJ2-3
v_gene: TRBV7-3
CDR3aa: CASSVQGQVTDTQYF
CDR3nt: TGTGCCAGCAGCGTCCAGGGACAGGTCACAGATACGCAGTATTTT

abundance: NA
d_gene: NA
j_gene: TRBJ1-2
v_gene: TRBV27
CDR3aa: CASSVKGNRGYTF
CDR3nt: TGTGCCAGCAGTGTTAAGGGGAATCGAGGCTACACCTTC

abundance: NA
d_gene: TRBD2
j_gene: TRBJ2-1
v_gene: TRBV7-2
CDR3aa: CASSLRLAGNNEQFF
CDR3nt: TGTGCCAGCAGCTTAAGACTAGCGGGTAACAATGAGCAGTTCTTC

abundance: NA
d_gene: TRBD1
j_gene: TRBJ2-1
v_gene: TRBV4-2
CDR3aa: CASSQEWGTEKFF
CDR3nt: TGTGCCAGCAGCCAAGAATGGGGGACAGAGAAGTTCTTC

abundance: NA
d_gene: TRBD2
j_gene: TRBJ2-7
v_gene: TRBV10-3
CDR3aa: CAISEWRGGSNEQYF
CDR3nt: TGTGCCATCAGTGAGTGGCGGGGGGGCTCCAATGAGCAGTACTTC

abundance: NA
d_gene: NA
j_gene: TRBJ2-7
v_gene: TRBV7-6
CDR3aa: CASSLGSGDEQYF
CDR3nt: TGTGCCAGCAGCTTAGGTTCAGGGGACGAGCAGTACTTC

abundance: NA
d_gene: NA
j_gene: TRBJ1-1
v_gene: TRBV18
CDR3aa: CASSPEGPGQNTEAFF
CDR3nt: TGTGCCAGCTCACCTGAAGGGCCGGGGCAGAACACTGAAGCTTTCTTT

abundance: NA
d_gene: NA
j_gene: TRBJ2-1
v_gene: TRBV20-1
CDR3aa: CSARAGEQFF
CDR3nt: TGCAGTGCTAGAGCCGGCGAGCAGTTCTTC

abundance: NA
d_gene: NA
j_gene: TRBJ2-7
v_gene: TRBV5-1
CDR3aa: CASSFGHGDDEQYF
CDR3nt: TGCGCCAGCAGCTTTGGTCACGGGGACGACGAGCAGTACTTC

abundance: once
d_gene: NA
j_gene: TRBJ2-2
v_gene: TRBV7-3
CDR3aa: CASSSSGTATGELFF
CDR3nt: TGTGCCAGCAGCTCCTCCGGGACCGCGACCGGGGAGCTGTTTTTT

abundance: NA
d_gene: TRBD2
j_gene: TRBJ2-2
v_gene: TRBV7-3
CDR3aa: CASSVRGGLRTGELFF
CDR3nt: TGTGCCAGCAGCGTTCGGGGGGGCCTGCGCACCGGGGAGCTGTTTTTT

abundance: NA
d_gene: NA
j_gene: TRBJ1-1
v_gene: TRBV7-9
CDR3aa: CASSFTGLGTEAFF
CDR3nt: TGTGCCAGCAGCTTTACAGGGTTAGGTACTGAAGCTTTCTTT

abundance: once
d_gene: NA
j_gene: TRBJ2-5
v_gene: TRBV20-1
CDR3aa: CSARWGDRTQYF
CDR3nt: TGCAGTGCCAGATGGGGGGACAGGACCCAGTACTTC

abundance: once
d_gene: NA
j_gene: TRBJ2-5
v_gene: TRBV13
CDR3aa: CASSTSGETQYF
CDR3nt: TGTGCCAGCAGCACCTCAGGGGAGACCCAGTACTTC

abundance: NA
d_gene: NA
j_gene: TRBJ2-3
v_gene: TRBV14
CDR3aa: CASSQEAYTDTQYF
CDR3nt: TGTGCCAGCAGCCAAGAGGCCTACACAGATACGCAGTATTTT

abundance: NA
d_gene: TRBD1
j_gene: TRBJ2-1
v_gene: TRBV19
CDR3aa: CASSIGTVFPDEQFF
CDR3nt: TGTGCCAGTAGTATCGGGACAGTGTTCCCCGATGAGCAGTTCTTC

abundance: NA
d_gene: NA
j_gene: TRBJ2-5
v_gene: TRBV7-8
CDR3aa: CASSLERSSGPWGTQYF
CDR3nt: TGTGCCAGCAGCTTAGAACGGAGCAGCGGTCCCTGGGGGACCCAGTACTTC

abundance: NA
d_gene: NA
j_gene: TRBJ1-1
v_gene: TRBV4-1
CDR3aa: CASKPGTGENTEAFF
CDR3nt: TGCGCCAGCAAACCCGGGACCGGGGAGAACACTGAAGCTTTCTTT

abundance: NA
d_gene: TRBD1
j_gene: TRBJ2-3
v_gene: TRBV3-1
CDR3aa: CASSQLNRQGPTDTQYF
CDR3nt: TGTGCCAGCAGCCAACTAAACAGACAGGGTCCCACAGATACGCAGTATTTT

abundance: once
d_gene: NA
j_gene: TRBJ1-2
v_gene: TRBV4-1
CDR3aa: CASSQDSQVGYGYTF
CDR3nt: TGCGCCAGCAGCCAAGATTCTCAAGTGGGCTATGGCTACACCTTC

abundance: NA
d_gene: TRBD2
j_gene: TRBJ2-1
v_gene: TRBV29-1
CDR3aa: CSASGGADNEQFF
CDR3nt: TGCAGTGCTAGCGGGGGGGCCGACAATGAGCAGTTCTTC

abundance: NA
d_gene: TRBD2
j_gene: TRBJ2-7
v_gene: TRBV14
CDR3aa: CASDVGGRYEQYF
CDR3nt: TGTGCCAGCGATGTCGGGGGGAGATACGAGCAGTACTTC

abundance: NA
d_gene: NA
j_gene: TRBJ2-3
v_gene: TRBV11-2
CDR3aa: CASSLRAGPTDTQYF
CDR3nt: TGTGCCAGCAGCTTAAGGGCGGGGCCCACAGATACGCAGTATTTT

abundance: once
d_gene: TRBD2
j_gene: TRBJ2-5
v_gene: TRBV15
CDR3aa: CATSPWTSGETQYF
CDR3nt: TGTGCCACCAGCCCTTGGACTAGCGGGGAGACCCAGTACTTC

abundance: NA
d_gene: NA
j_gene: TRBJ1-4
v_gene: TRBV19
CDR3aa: CASSSWDTNEKLFF
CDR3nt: TGTGCCAGTAGTTCCTGGGACACTAATGAAAAACTGTTTTTT

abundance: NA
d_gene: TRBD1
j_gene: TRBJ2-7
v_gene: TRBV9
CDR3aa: CASSVSDREEYEQYF
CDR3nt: TGTGCCAGCAGCGTATCGGACAGGGAGGAATACGAGCAGTACTTC

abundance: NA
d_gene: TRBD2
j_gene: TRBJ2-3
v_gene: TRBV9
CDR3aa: CASSVGLQGSTDTQYF
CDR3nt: TGTGCCAGCAGCGTGGGACTACAAGGAAGCACAGATACGCAGTATTTT

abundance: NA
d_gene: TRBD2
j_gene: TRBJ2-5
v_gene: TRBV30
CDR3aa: CAWSLLPSGVMETQYF
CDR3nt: TGTGCCTGGAGTCTCCTCCCAAGCGGGGTGATGGAGACCCAGTACTTC

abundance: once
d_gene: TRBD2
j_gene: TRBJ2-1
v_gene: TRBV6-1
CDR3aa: CASVAGEYNEQFF
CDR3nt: TGTGCCAGCGTGGCGGGGGAGTACAATGAGCAGTTCTTC

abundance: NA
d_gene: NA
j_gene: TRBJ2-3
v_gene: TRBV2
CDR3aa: CASKGGEGTDTQYF
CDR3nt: TGTGCCAGCAAAGGCGGGGAGGGCACAGATACGCAGTATTTT

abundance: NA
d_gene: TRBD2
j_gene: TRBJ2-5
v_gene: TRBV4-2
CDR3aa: CASSQEGSGRPPETQYF
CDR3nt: TGTGCCAGCAGCCAAGAGGGTAGCGGGAGGCCCCCGGAGACCCAGTACTTC

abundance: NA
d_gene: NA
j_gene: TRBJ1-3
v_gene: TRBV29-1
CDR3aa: CSVVRGRGNTIYF
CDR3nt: TGCAGCGTGGTCCGGGGGCGCGGAAACACCATATATTTT

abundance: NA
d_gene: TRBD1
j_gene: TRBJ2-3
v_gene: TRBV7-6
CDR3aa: CASSWTGASTDTQYF
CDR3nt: TGTGCCAGCAGTTGGACAGGGGCTAGCACAGATACGCAGTATTTT

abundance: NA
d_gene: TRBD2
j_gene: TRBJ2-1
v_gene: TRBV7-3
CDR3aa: CASSSRGLAGGSYNEQFF
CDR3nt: TGTGCCAGCAGCTCCAGGGGACTAGCGGGGGGGTCCTACAATGAGCAGTTCTTC

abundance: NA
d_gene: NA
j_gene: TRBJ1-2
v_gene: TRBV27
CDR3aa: CASSPPGRGYTF
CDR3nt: TGTGCCAGCAGTCCCCCGGGTAGAGGCTACACCTTC